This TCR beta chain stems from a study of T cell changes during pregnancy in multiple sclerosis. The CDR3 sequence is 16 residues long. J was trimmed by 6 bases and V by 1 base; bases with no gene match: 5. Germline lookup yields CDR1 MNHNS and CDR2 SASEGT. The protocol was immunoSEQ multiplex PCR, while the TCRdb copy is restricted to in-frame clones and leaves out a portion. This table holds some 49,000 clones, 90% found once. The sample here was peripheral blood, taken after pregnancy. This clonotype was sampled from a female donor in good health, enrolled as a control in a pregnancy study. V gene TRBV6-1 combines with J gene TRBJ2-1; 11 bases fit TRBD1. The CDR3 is CASSEGSGTGGNEQFF. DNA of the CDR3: TGTGCCAGCAGTGAAGGCTCCGGGACAGGGGGCAATGAGCAGTTCTTC.